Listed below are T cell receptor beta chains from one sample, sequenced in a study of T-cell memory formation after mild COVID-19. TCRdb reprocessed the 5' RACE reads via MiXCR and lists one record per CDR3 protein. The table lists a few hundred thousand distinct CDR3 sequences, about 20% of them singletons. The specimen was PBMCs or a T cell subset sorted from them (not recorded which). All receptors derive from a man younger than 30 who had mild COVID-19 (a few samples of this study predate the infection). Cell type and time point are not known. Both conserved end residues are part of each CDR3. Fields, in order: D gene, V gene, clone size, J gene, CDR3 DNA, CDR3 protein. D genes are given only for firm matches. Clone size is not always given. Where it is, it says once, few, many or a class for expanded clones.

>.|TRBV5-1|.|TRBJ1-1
TGCGCCAGCAGCTTGGCCTGGGTGGGCAGTGAAGCTTTCTTT
CASSLAWVGSEAFF
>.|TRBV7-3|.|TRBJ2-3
TGTGCCAGCAGCCGAGCCCAAGGGGATACGCAGTATTTT
CASSRAQGDTQYF
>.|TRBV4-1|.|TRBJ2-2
TGCGCCAGCAGCCACCTGACCCGGGGGACCGGGGAGCTGTTTTTT
CASSHLTRGTGELFF
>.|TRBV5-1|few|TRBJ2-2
TGCGCCAGCAGGAACAAGAACACCGGGGAGCTGTTTTTT
CASRNKNTGELFF
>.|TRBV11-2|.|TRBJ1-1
TGTGCCAGCAGGGGCTCAGGGCACACTGAAGCTTTCTTT
CASRGSGHTEAFF
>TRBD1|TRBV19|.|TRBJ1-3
TGTGCCAGTAGTGCCTACAGGGGTCTTTCTGGAAACACCATATATTTT
CASSAYRGLSGNTIYF
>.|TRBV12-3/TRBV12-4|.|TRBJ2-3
TGTGCCAGCAGTTTGAACAGCAACACAGATACGCAGTATTTT
CASSLNSNTDTQYF
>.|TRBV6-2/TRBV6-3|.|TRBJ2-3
TGTGCCAGCAGTTACTCAGGGCCAGGGAATAATCTGTATTTT
CASSYSGPGNNLYF
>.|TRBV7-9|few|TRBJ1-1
TGTGCCAGCGGCCTGGCGGCTGAAGCTTTCTTT
CASGLAAEAFF
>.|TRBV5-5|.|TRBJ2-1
TGTGCCAGCAGCTTATTGGGCGATTCCTACAATGAGCAGTTCTTC
CASSLLGDSYNEQFF
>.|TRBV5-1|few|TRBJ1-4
TGCGCCAGATCACGGCCAGGAGAAAATGAAAAACTGTTTTTT
CARSRPGENEKLFF
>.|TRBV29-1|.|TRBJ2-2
TGCAGCGTTAAAACAGGGACCGGGGAGCTGTTTTTT
CSVKTGTGELFF
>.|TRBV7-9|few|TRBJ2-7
TGTGCCAGCAGCATGCGACAGCTGGACCAATCGCAGTACTTC
CASSMRQLDQSQYF
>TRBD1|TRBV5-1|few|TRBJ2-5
TGCGCCAGCAGTCCCTCAGGGGGCTGGACCCAGTACTTC
CASSPSGGWTQYF
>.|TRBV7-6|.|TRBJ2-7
TGTGCCAGCAGCCCAATGGGGTCTTTACGCGAGCAGTACTTC
CASSPMGSLREQYF
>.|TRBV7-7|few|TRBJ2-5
TGTGCCAGCAGCTTCGACGTCGGGTGGCAAGAGACCCAGTACTTC
CASSFDVGWQETQYF
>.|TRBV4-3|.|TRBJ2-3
TGCGCCAGCAGCCGGAGGGAGTACACAGATACGCAGTATTTT
CASSRREYTDTQYF
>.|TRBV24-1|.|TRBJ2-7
TGTGCCACCAGTGACTCGGACAGATACGAGCAGTACTTC
CATSDSDRYEQYF
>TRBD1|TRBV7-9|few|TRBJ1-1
TGTGCCAGCAGCCCACCGGACAGGGAGAGCCCTGAAGCTTTCTTT
CASSPPDRESPEAFF
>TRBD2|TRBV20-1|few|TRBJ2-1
TGCAGTGCTAGGCAACTAGCGGGGGGACCCAAGCAGTTCTTC
CSARQLAGGPKQFF
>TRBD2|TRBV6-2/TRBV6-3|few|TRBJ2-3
TGTGCCAGCAGACTAGCGGCAAGCACAGATACGCAGTATTTT
CASRLAASTDTQYF
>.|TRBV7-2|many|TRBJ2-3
TGTGCCAGCAGCTTAAGGAGGTCGCCAGATACGCAGTATTTT
CASSLRRSPDTQYF
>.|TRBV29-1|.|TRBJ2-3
TGCAGCGTTGTATGGGGGGCTAGCACAGATACGCAGTATTTT
CSVVWGASTDTQYF
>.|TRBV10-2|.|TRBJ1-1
TGCGCCAGCAGTTCCCGGCCGGGAGAAAAGGGGATGAACACTGAAGCTTTCTTT
CASSSRPGEKGMNTEAFF
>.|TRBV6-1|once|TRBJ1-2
TGTGCCAGCAGTGAATGGGGTCGAGGTGTAGATGGCTACACCTTC
CASSEWGRGVDGYTF
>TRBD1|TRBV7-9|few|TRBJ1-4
TGTGCCAGCAGCGACCCCGGGACAGGGGGCGATGGAACTAATGAAAAACTGTTTTTT
CASSDPGTGGDGTNEKLFF
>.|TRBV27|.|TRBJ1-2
TGTGCCAGCAGTTTATCGCCAGGGTCGGGTGGCTACACCTTC
CASSLSPGSGGYTF
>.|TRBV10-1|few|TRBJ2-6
TGCGCCAGCAGCGGTAGGGCAGGGGAACAGGCCCTGACTTTC
CASSGRAGEQALTF
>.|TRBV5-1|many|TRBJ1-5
TGCGCCAGCAGCTTGGACGGTAGCAATCAGCCCCAGCATTTT
CASSLDGSNQPQHF
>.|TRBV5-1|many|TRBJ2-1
TGCGCCAGCAGTGAGCCTATCGGAAATGAGCAGTTCTTC
CASSEPIGNEQFF
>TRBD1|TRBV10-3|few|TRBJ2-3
TGTGCCATCGGACAGGATAACACAGATACGCAGTATTTT
CAIGQDNTDTQYF
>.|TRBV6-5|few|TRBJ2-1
TGTGCCAGCAGTTACTCAATGACCTACAATGAGCAGTTCTTC
CASSYSMTYNEQFF
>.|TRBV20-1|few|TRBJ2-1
TGCAGTGCTAGGTCTGCGCGGGGAGGCGGTGAGCAGTTCTTC
CSARSARGGGEQFF
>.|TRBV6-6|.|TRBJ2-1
TGTGCCAGCTCACTAGGGGTCCTCTACAATGAGCAGTTCTTC
CASSLGVLYNEQFF
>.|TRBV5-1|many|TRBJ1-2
TGCGCCAGCAGCTTGGTACCCGTGGGAGGCTACACCTTC
CASSLVPVGGYTF
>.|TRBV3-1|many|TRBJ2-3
TGTGCCAGCAGCCTGAGAGGGCCGGATACGCAGTATTTT
CASSLRGPDTQYF
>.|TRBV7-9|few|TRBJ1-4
TGTGCCAGCAGCTTAGCGAGGGCGTCGGCACCTAATGAAAAACTGTTTTTT
CASSLARASAPNEKLFF
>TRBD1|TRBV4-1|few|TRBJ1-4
TGCGCCAGCAGCCCCAGGGACAGGGGCCTACATGAAAAACTGTTTTTT
CASSPRDRGLHEKLFF
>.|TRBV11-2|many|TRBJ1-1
TGTGCCAGCAGCTTAGAGAGGGACACTGAAGCTTTCTTT
CASSLERDTEAFF
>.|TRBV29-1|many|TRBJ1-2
TGCAGCGTTCAAGACAGAACCGGCTACACCTTC
CSVQDRTGYTF
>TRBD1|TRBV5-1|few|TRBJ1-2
TGCGCCAGCAGCTCCGTAGGGACAGGCAACTATGGCTACACCTTC
CASSSVGTGNYGYTF
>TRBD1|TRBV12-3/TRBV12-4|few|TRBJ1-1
TGTGCCAGCAGTCCCCGGACAGGGGGCCCCACTGAAGCTTTCTTT
CASSPRTGGPTEAFF
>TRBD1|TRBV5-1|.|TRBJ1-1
TGCGCCAGCTCGCCAGGGGGGACAGGCGTGAACACTGAAGCTTTCTTT
CASSPGGTGVNTEAFF
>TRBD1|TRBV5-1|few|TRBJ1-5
TGCGCCAGCAGCCCTGGGACAGGGGAGCAGCCCCAGCATTTT
CASSPGTGEQPQHF
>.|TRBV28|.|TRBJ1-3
TGTGCCAGCAGCTTTTCGGGAGGGCTTGGTGGAAACACCATATATTTT
CASSFSGGLGGNTIYF
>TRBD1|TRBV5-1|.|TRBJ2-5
TGCGCCAGCAGTCGGGACAGGGGGATCGTACAGACCCAGTACTTC
CASSRDRGIVQTQYF
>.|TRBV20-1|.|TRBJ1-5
TGCAGTGCTAGAACGGACGGCGATCAGCCCCAGCATTTT
CSARTDGDQPQHF